Here is one TCR beta chain with its context. The CDR3 covers 14 residues. Trimming removed 0 bases from V and 2 bases from J, with 9 bases in between. Germline CDR1 and CDR2: SGHDT and YYEEEE. The assay was immunoSEQ multiplex PCR, and TCRdb's table has in-frame clones only and misses some. Of about 30,000 clones in the sample, roughly 70% were seen once. Relapses following autologous stem cell transplantation were seen in all patients, with brentuximab vedotin exposure varying. The data derive from a study of PD-1 blockade in classical Hodgkin lymphoma. Sample: peripheral blood mononuclear cells (PBMCs), taken before the second cycle of nivolumab. The source is a human donor with classical Hodgkin lymphoma. This chain links TRBV5-6 with TRBJ2-7; the D gene is possibly TRBD2 (6 bases). CDR3 protein: CASSLELAPYEQYF. In nucleotides, the CDR3 is TGTGCCAGCAGCTTGGAACTAGCTCCCTACGAGCAGTACTTC.